This T cell receptor (beta chain) was sequenced in a study of shared clonotypes between healthy human individuals. Study overall: The composition of the donors was a couple of women and a few men aged 18 to 49.

This clone was found a few times. PCR replicates performed on unsorted PBMC used 300 to 350 ng DNA, 25,000 to 35,000 T cell genomes. DNA from unsorted PBMC was sequenced on ten immunoSEQ deep assay plates. Per the authors' pipeline: There were no quality scores in the junction-only immunoSEQ sequences, so filtering differed. Generated by immunoSEQ multiplex PCR, the TCRdb table keeps only in-frame clones and is missing some. The V and J calls and clone size come from that table; D and trimming were worked out from the DNA. This table has 550,000 to 600,000 clones, around 81% appearing once. Deletions cut 0 bases from V and 4 bases from J, with 9 bases between. This CDR3 contains 14 residues. CDR1 is SGDLS, CDR2 YYNGEE, per germline.

The sample consisted of PBMCs. This chain joins TRBV9 and TRBJ2-3; a weak D match, TRBD2 (5 bases). This TCR came from a woman in her forties in good health. Some clones in this sample may be carry-over from other donors' samples. This chain's CDR3 is CASSVAGKPDTQYF. DNA of the CDR3: TGTGCCAGCAGCGTAGCGGGGAAGCCAGATACGCAGTATTTT.